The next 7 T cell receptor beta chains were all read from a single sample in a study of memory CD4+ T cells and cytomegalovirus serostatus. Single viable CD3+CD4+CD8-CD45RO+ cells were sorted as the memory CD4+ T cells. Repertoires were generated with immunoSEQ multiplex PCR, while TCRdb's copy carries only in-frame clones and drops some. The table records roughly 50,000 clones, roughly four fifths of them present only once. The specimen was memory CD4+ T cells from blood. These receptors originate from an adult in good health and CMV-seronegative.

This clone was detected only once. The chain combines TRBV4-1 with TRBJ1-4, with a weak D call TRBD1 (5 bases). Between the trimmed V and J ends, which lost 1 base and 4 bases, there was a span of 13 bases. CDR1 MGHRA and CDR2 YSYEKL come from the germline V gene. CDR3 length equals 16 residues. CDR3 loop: CASSQGGGGGNEKLFF. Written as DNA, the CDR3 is TGCGCCAGCAGCCAAGGCGGTGGGGGGGGTAATGAAAAACTGTTTTTT.

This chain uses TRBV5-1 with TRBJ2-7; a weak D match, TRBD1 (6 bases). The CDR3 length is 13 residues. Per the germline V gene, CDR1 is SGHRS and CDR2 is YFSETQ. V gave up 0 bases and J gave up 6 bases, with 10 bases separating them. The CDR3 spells CASSLGDMGEQYF. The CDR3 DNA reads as TGCGCCAGCAGCTTGGGGGACATGGGCGAGCAGTACTTC.

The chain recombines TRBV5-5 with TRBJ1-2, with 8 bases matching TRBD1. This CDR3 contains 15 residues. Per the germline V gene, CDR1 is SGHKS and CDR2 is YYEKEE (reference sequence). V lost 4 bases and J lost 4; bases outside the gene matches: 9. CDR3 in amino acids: CASSLARTGSYGYTF. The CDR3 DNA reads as TGTGCCAGCAGCCTCGCCCGGACAGGGAGCTATGGCTACACCTTC.

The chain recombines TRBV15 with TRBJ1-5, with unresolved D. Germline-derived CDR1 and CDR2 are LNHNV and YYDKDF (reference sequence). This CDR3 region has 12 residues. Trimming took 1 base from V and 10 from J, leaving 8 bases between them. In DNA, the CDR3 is TGTGCCACCAGCAGAGGAGGAGGACCCCAGCATTTT. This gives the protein CATSRGGGPQHF.

The CDR3 reads CSVGLDSYSGNTIYF. DNA for the CDR3: TGCAGCGTTGGATTGGACAGCTATTCTGGAAACACCATATATTTT. The J gene is TRBJ1-3, the V gene TRBV29-1; the D gene is possibly TRBD1 (6 bases). The CDR3 loop spans 15 amino acids. CDR1 is SQVTM, CDR2 ANQGSEA, per germline. The V end was cut by 4 bases, the J end by 1 base, with 14 bases between. The entire variable domain, with the rest obtained from reference TRBV29-1 and TRBJ1-3, is as follows: SAVISQKPSRDICQRGTSLTIQCQVDSQVTMMFWYRQQPGQSLTLIATANQGSEATYESGFVIDKFPISRPNLTFSTLTVSNMSPEDSSIYLCSVGLDSYSGNTIYFGEGSWLTVV.

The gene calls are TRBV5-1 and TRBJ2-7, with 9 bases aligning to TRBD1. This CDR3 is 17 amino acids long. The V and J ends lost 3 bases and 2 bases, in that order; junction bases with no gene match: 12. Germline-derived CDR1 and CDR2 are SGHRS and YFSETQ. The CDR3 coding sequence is TGCGCCAGCAGCTATGGAAGAGGGACAGGGAATACCTACGAGCAGTACTTC. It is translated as CASSYGRGTGNTYEQYF.

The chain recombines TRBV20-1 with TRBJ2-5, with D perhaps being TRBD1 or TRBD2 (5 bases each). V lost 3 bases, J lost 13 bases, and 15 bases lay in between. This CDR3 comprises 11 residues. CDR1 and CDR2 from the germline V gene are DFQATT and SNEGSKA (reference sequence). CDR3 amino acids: CSARATGGTYF. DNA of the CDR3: TGCAGTGCTAGGGCTACAGGAGGCACGTACTTC.